Below are 18 T cell receptor beta chains sequenced from a single sample in a study of blood T cell repertoires in COVID-19. Profiling relied on immunoSEQ multiplex PCR, and the TCRdb table lists in-frame clones only, not all of them. The table includes some 90,000 clones, more than 75% detected once. Sequenced sample: peripheral blood. The receptors derive from a human donor in a cohort sampled during active COVID-19.

V gene TRBV3-1 (or the pseudogene TRBV3-2) combines with J gene TRBJ2-1; 7 bases fit TRBD2. Trimming at V came to 1 base and at J to 5 bases, leaving 11 bases not matched to a gene. The CDR3 loop spans 17 amino acids. CDR1 LGHDT and CDR2 YNNKEL come from the germline V gene (reference sequence). The CDR3 here is CASSQGSLAAENNEQFF. As DNA, the CDR3 is TGTGCCAGCAGCCAAGGGTCTCTAGCGGCGGAAAACAATGAGCAGTTCTTC.

The chain joins TRBV27 to TRBJ2-7; D is unclear. Trimming took 0 bases from V and 0 from J, leaving 6 bases between them. This CDR3 is 14 amino acids long. The V gene's germline CDR1 is MNHEY and CDR2 SMNVEV (reference sequence). The chain's CDR3 is CASSLSHNSYEQYF. The DNA for the CDR3 is TGTGCCAGCAGTTTATCGCACAACTCCTACGAGCAGTACTTC.

This clone appeared once. The V and J genes are TRBV18 and TRBJ1-1, with D possibly TRBD1 on 6 matching bases. V dropped 2 bases and J dropped 1 base, with 11 bases sitting between them. CDR1 and CDR2 from the germline V gene are KGHSH and LQKENI. The CDR3 loop spans 15 amino acids. The CDR3 here is CASSPSAGENTEAFF. The CDR3 DNA follows: TGTGCCAGCTCACCATCGGCAGGGGAGAACACTGAAGCTTTCTTT.

This clone qualifies as medium-sized. This chain joins TRBV7-3 and TRBJ2-3; TRBD2 matches 14 bases. The trim removed 5 bases at V and 4 bases at J, leaving 5 bases unmatched. The CDR3 sequence is 16 residues long. CDR1 and CDR2 from the germline V gene are SGHTA and FQGTGA. Written as DNA, the CDR3 is TGTGCCAGCAGCCCGGGACTAGCGGGAGCGGCAGATACGCAGTATTTT. It is translated as CASSPGLAGAADTQYF.

The CDR3 nucleotides read TGTGCCAGCAGTCTTCAGACTTCTAGCACAGATACGCAGTATTTT. It translates to CASSLQTSSTDTQYF. V is TRBV9 and J is TRBJ2-3; D gene ambiguous. Germline V CDR1 and CDR2: SGDLS, YYNGEE. The CDR3 covers 15 residues. V was trimmed by 5 bases and J by 0 bases, leaving 13 bases between them.

Ten or more counts support this clone. The CDR3 nucleotides are TGTGCCAGCAGCTTGGGCGGGGGGTTCTCCTACGAGCAGTACTTC. Protein: CASSLGGGFSYEQYF. The chain combines TRBV5-4 with TRBJ2-7; 8 bases align to TRBD2. The V segment lost 0 bases and the J segment 0 bases; nucleotides outside the gene matches: 2. Germline assignment: CDR1 SGHNT and CDR2 YYREEE (reference sequence). The CDR3 spans 15 residues.

The chain joins TRBV6-5 to TRBJ1-1, with 8 bases fitting TRBD1. With 6 bases clipped from V and 5 bases from J, the junction kept 5 bases outside the gene matches. Per germline, CDR1 MNHEY and CDR2 SVGAGI. The CDR3 runs 13 residues. The CDR3 sequence is CASSFGQGTEAFF. CDR3 bases: TGTGCCAGCAGCTTCGGACAGGGAACTGAAGCTTTCTTT.

Comment on this clone: Other nucleotide sequences from this sample produce the same CDR3. The chain recombines TRBV11-2 with TRBJ2-1; D possibly corresponds to TRBD2 (5 bases). The V and J ends lost 4 bases and 0 bases respectively, with 10 bases between them. Germline values: CDR1 SGHAT, CDR2 FQNNGV. CDR3 length equals 15 residues. Written as DNA, the CDR3 is TGTGCCAGCAGCTCCCGACTAAGCTCCTACAATGAGCAGTTCTTC. Its translation: CASSSRLSSYNEQFF.

The chain uses TRBV6-6 and TRBJ2-3, with D possibly being TRBD2 (7 bases). Trimming removed 7 bases from V and 10 bases from J, with 24 bases in between. CDR3 length: 15 amino acids. Germline assignment: CDR1 MNHNY and CDR2 SVGAGI (reference sequence). CDR3 coding DNA: TGTGCCAGCACCCAACCGGGGGGACACCATCCCGCGCAGTATTTT. Translation gives CASTQPGGHHPAQYF.

The rearrangement joins TRBV2 to TRBJ2-3; D is uncertain. This CDR3 spans 12 amino acids. Per the germline V gene, CDR1 is SNHLY and CDR2 is FYNNEI. Trimming cost V 10 bases and J 3 bases, with 11 bases left between them. The CDR3 loop reads CANTLTTDTQYF. The CDR3 nucleotides are TGTGCCAACACCCTCACGACAGATACGCAGTATTTT.

The chain links TRBV9 to TRBJ2-1; 9 bases match TRBD2. Germline-derived CDR1 and CDR2 are SGDLS and YYNGEE. The ends lost 4 bases at V and 5 bases at J; junction bases unmatched: 22. The CDR3 is 20 residues long. CDR3 nucleotides: TGTGCCAGCAGCCCCCCCACAGCTCTTACCGGACTAGCGTATAACAATGAGCAGTTCTTC. This codes for CASSPPTALTGLAYNNEQFF.

This chain connects TRBV2 to TRBJ1-1; no firm D call. Germline lookup yields CDR1 SNHLY and CDR2 FYNNEI. Trimming removed 7 bases from V and 1 base from J, with 10 bases in between. This CDR3 has 13 amino acids. CDR3 in DNA: TGTGCCAGCACCGACAATTGGAACACTGAAGCTTTCTTT. It codes for CASTDNWNTEAFF. Looking up the rest from reference TRBV2 and TRBJ1-1 gives the full variable domain: EPEVTQTPSHQVTQMGQEVILRCVPISNHLYFYWYRQILGQKVEFLVSFYNNEISEKSEIFDDQFSVERPDGSNFTLKIRSTKLEDSAMYFCASTDNWNTEAFFGQGTRLTVV.

Only a few counts were recorded for this clone. The sample holds other DNA sequences that translate to the same CDR3. The chain recombines TRBV10-3 with TRBJ2-3; 7 bases line up with TRBD2. V was clipped by 5 bases and J by 2 bases; unmatched bases: 4. The length of the CDR3 is 14 residues. Germline CDR1 is ENHRY and CDR2 is SYGVKD. The CDR3 coding sequence is TGTGCCATCAGTCCGGGGGGAGACACAGATACGCAGTATTTT. Encoded protein: CAISPGGDTDTQYF.

The V gene is TRBV27, the J gene TRBJ1-6, with 9 bases matching TRBD1. The CDR3 totals 17 residues. J gave up 0 bases and V 5 bases, and 5 bases lay outside the gene matches. Germline values: CDR1 MNHEY, CDR2 SMNVEV (reference sequence). The CDR3 sequence is CASSPGQGGSYNSPLHF. The CDR3 bases are TGTGCCAGCAGTCCGGGACAGGGTGGCTCCTATAATTCACCCCTCCACTTT.

This clone has only a few counts. J is TRBJ1-6 and V is TRBV28; perhaps TRBD1 as D (5 bases). Germline V CDR1 and CDR2: MDHEN, SYDVKM. Trimming shortened V by 6 bases and J by 10 bases, and 10 bases separated the two germline ends. This CDR3 spans 12 amino acids. CDR3 protein: CASRGPESPLHF. Here the CDR3 DNA reads TGTGCCAGCAGGGGGCCTGAATCACCCCTCCACTTT.

The J gene is TRBJ2-3, the V gene TRBV5-8, with 7 bases identical to TRBD2. J gave up 3 bases and V 4 bases, and 8 bases lay outside the gene matches. The germline V gene has CDR1 SGHTS and CDR2 YDEGEE. The CDR3 loop spans 15 amino acids. This chain's CDR3 is CASSVVRGGTDTQYF. The CDR3 region has the DNA TGTGCCAGCAGCGTTGTTCGGGGAGGGACAGATACGCAGTATTTT.

The CDR3 is CASSSTRTSGVIGETQYF. The DNA for the CDR3 is TGTGCCAGCAGCTCCACCCGGACTAGCGGGGTAATCGGGGAGACCCAGTACTTC. This rearrangement joins TRBV7-7 to TRBJ2-5, with 12 bases fitting TRBD2. CDR1 is SSHAT and CDR2 is FNYEAQ in the germline V gene (reference sequence). CDR3 length: 18 residues. Unmatched junction bases numbered 14, after V lost 4 bases and J lost 5 bases.

This clone was seen a handful of times. The genes are TRBV7-8 and TRBJ2-3, with 11 bases lining up with TRBD2. CDR1 SGHVS and CDR2 FQNEAQ come from the germline V gene. This CDR3 contains 18 residues. V lost 2 bases and J lost 3; bases outside the gene matches: 10. The CDR3 DNA is TGTGCCAGCAGCTTATGGGATAGCGGGGGGGTAAGAACAGATACGCAGTATTTT. It encodes CASSLWDSGGVRTDTQYF.